The clone carrying this TCR beta chain showed up just a few times. This sample is part of a study of T cells in Graves' hyperthyroidism and ophthalmopathy. Study at large: Prior to any treatment, at the point of initial diagnosis, peripheral blood was collected.

V lost 4 bases and J lost 8, with 15 bases in between. This CDR3 has 13 amino acids. In germline, CDR1 is GTSNPN, CDR2 SVGIG (reference sequence). If no ophthalmopathy progression occurred within 18 months, Graves' hyperthyroidism was stable. Uncontrolled infection, other autoimmune disease, pregnancy and lactation each barred patients from inclusion. Amplified TCR beta CDR3 regions derived from RNA transcripts. The HTBI primer set drove a first-round RT-PCR of the TCR CDR3. TCRdb redid the calling of the multiplex PCR reads with MiXCR, one entry per CDR3 protein. This sample has some 560,000 distinct CDR3 sequences, with around 13% found just once.

The sequencing input was blood. The chain uses TRBV30 and TRBJ2-1, with D maybe TRBD2 (6 bases). This receptor was obtained from a woman in her 40s with Graves' hyperthyroidism. CDR3: CAWNTQVADEQFF. CDR3 DNA sequence: TGTGCCTGGAACACGCAAGTAGCGGATGAGCAGTTCTTC.